This T cell receptor beta chain was identified in a study of T cells in Graves' hyperthyroidism and ophthalmopathy. This clonotype was detected ten times or more. CDR3 length: 13 residues. Trimming took off 6 bases at V and 3 bases at J, with 9 bases between the two ends. The germline gives CDR1 MNHNS, CDR2 SASEGT. Researchers amplified the TCR beta CDR3 regions from RNA transcripts. A first-round RT-PCR of the TCR CDR3 used the HTBI primer set. One entry per CDR3 protein, called by TCRdb with MiXCR from the multiplex PCR reads. The top ten hold 6.5% to 10% of the sample, which has about 300,000 distinct CDR3 sequences, 10% to 15% seen once.

What was sequenced was blood. The chain combines TRBV6-1 with TRBJ2-1, with D unclear. This receptor was taken from a woman in her twenties or thirties with Graves' hyperthyroidism that later progressed to Graves' ophthalmopathy. The CDR3 DNA follows: TGTGCCAGCAGCACGGACGTCTACAATGAGCAGTTCTTC. Its translation is CASSTDVYNEQFF.